Listed below are T cell receptor beta chains from one sample, sequenced in a study of beta chain features in type 1 diabetes. The protocol was immunoSEQ multiplex PCR, while the TCRdb copy is restricted to in-frame clones and leaves out a portion. The table includes under 400,000 clones, about 18% detected once. The sequencing sample was made of naive CD4+ T cells from blood. The source of these receptors is a woman under 30 in good health. Both conserved end residues are trimmed from each CDR3.

>TRBJ2-3|TRBV5-1
ASSLGPGGGDTQY
>TRBJ2-1|TRBV7-2
ASRSGVNEQF
>TRBJ2-7|TRBV12-5
ASGRPGTSGNYEQY
>TRBJ2-1|TRBV11-2
ASSLSLYNEQF
>TRBJ2-1|TRBV14
ASSRGLLATYNEQF
>TRBJ2-7|TRBV7-2
ASSLGADRSFYEQY
>TRBJ2-7|TRBV18
ASSPAGHSSYEQY
>TRBJ2-1|TRBV5-1
ASSFAGVGPNEQF
>TRBJ1-3|TRBV30
ASDRDSGNTIY
>TRBJ2-1|TRBV7-9
ASSLGSPGQGGNEQF
>TRBJ2-7|TRBV9
ASSVARVSYEQY
>TRBJ1-2|TRBV18
ASSRDSPNYGYT
>TRBJ2-5|TRBV4-1
ASSQDRRDRTWETQY
>TRBJ2-1|TRBV18
ASSPWTSGVRGEQF
>TRBJ2-5|TRBV4-1
ASSQGAAGVWETQY
>TRBJ2-2|TRBV4-2
ASSLPWAGNTGELF
>TRBJ2-1|TRBV2
ASSVGQRRF
>TRBJ1-1|TRBV5-1
ASTEQGNTEAF
>TRBJ2-2|TRBV11-1
ASSLGETGELF
>TRBJ1-1|TRBV30
AWSVQWQGNTEAF
>TRBJ2-3|TRBV5-1
ASSFAGTSASTDTQY
>TRBJ2-7|TRBV5-4
ASSYNSGGSYEQY